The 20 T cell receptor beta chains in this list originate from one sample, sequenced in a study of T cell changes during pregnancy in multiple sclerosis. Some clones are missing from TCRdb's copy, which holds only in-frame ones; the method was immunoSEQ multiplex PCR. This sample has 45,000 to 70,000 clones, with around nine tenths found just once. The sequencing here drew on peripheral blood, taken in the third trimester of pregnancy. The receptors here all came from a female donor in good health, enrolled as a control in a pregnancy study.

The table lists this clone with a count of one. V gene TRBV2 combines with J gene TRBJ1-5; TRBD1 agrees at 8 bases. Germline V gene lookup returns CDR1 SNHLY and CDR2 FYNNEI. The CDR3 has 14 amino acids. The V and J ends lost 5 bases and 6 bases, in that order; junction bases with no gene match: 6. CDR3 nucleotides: TGTGCCAGCAGTCAGGGGGCCGCGGGTCAGCCCCAGCATTTT. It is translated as CASSQGAAGQPQHF. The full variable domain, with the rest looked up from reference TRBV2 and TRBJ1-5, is EPEVTQTPSHQVTQMGQEVILRCVPISNHLYFYWYRQILGQKVEFLVSFYNNEISEKSEIFDDQFSVERPDGSNFTLKIRSTKLEDSAMYFCASSQGAAGQPQHFGDGTRLSIL.

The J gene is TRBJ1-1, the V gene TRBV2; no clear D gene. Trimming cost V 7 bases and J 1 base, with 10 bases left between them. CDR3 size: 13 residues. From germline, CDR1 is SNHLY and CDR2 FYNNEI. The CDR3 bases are TGTGCCAGCATACCAAGACAGAACACTGAAGCTTTCTTT. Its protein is CASIPRQNTEAFF.

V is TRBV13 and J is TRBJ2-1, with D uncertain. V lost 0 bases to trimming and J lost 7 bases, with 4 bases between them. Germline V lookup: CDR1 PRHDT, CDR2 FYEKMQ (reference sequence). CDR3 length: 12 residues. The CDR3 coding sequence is TGTGCCAGCAGCTTAGGGAGGAATGAGCAGTTCTTC. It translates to CASSLGRNEQFF.

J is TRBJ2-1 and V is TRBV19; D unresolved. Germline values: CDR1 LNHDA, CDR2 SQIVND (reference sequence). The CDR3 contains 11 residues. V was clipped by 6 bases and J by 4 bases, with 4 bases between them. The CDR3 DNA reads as TGTGCCAGTAGCAGGTACAATGAGCAGTTCTTC. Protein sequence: CASSRYNEQFF.

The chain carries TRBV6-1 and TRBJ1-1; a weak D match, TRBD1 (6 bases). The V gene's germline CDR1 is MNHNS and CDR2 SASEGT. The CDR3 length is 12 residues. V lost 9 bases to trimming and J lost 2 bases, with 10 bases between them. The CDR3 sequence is CASEQGNTEAFF. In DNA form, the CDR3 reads TGTGCCAGTGAACAGGGAAACACTGAAGCTTTCTTT.

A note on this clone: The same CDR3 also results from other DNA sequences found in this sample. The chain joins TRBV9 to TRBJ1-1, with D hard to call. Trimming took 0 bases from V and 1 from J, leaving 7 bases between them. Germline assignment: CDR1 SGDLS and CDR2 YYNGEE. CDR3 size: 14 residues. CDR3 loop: CASSVAGTNTEAFF. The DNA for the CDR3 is TGTGCCAGCAGCGTAGCAGGCACGAACACTGAAGCTTTCTTT.

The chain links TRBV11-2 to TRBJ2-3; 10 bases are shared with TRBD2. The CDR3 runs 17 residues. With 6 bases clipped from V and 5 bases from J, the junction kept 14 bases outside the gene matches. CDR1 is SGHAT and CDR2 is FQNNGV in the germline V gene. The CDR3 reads CASRGEISGGVGDTQYF. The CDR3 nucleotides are TGTGCCAGCAGAGGAGAAATAAGCGGGGGGGTCGGAGATACGCAGTATTTT.

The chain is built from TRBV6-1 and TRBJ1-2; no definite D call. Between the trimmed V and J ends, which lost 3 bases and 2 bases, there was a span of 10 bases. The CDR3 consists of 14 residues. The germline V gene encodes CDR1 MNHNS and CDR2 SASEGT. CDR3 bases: TGTGCCAGCAGTGAGCCTCGAGGGAACTATGGCTACACCTTC. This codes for CASSEPRGNYGYTF.

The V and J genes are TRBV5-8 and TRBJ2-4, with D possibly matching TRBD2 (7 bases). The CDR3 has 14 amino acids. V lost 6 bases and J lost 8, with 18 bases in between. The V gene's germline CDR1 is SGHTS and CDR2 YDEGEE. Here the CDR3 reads CASTLWGGGDIQYF. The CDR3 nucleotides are TGTGCCAGCACCCTATGGGGGGGCGGGGACATTCAGTACTTC.

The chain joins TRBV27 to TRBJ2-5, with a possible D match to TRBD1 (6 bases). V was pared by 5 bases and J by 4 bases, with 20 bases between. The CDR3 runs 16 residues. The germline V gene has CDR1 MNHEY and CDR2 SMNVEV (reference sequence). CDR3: CASSLLRGKVGETQYF. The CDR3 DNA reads TGTGCCAGCAGTCTACTTAGGGGGAAGGTGGGAGAGACCCAGTACTTC.

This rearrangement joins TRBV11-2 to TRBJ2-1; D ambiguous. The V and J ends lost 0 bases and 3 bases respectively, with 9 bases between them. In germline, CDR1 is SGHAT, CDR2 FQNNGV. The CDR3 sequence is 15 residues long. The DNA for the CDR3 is TGTGCCAGCAGCTTAGATCGAGGTAGCTACAATGAGCAGTTCTTC. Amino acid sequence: CASSLDRGSYNEQFF.

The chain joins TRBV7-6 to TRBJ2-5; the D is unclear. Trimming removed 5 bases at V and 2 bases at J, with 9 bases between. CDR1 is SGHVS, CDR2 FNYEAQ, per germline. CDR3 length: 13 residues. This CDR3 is CASSSLLQETQYF. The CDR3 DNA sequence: TGTGCCAGCAGCAGCCTCCTTCAAGAGACCCAGTACTTC.

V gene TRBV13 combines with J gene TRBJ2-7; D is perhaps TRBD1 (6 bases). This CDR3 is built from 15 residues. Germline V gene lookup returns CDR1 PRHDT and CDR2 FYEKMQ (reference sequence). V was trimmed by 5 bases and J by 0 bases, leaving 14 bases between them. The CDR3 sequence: CASSLRQAASYEQYF. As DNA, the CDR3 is TGTGCCAGCAGCCTCAGACAGGCTGCCTCCTACGAGCAGTACTTC.

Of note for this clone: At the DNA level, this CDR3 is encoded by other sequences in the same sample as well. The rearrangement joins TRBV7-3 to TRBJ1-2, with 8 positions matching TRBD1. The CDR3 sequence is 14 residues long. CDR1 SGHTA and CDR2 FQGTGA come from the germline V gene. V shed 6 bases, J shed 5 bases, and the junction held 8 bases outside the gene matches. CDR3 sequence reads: CASSPSGGDYGYTF. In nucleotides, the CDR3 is TGTGCCAGCAGTCCCTCAGGGGGCGATTATGGCTACACCTTC. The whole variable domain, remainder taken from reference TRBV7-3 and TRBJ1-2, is GAGVSQTPSNKVTEKGKYVELRCDPISGHTALYWYRQSLGQGPEFLIYFQGTGAADDSGLPNDRFFAVRPEGSVSTLKIQRTERGDSAVYLCASSPSGGDYGYTFGSGTRLTVV.

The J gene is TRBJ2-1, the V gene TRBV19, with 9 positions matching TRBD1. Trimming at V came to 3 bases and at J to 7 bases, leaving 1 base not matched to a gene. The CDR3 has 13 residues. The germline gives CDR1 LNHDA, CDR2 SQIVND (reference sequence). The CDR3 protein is CASSIGTGNEQFF. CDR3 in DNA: TGTGCCAGTAGTATCGGGACAGGGAATGAGCAGTTCTTC.

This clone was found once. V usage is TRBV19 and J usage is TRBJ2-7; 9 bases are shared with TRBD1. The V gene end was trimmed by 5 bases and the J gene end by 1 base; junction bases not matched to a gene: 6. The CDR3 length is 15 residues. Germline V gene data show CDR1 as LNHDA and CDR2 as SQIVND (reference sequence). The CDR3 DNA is TGTGCCAGTAGTGTTATCGGGACAGGGTCCTACGAGCAGTACTTC. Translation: CASSVIGTGSYEQYF.

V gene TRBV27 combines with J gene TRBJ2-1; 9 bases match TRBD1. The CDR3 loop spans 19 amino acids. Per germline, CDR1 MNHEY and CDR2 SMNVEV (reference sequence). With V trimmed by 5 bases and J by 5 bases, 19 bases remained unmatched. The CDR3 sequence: CASSPLGLGTGIGHNEQFF. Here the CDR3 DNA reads TGTGCCAGCAGTCCGCTCGGGCTGGGGACAGGGATCGGCCACAATGAGCAGTTCTTC.

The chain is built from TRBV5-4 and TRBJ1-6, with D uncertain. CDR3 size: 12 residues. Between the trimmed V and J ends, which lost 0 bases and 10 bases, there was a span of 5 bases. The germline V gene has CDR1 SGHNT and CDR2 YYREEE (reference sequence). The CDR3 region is CASSLGESPLHF. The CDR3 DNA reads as TGTGCCAGCAGCTTGGGGGAGTCACCCCTCCACTTT.

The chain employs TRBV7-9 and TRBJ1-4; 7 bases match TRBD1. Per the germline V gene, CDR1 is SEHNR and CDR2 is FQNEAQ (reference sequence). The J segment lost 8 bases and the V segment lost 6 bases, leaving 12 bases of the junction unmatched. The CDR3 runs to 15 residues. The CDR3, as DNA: TGTGCCAGCAGAGGTGAAGGGGGCGAGGAGGAAAAACTGTTTTTT. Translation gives CASRGEGGEEEKLFF.

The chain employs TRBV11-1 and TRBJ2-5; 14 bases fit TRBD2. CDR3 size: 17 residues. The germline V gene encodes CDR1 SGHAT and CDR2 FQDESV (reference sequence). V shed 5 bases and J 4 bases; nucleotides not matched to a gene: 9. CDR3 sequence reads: CASSPGTSGGATETQYF. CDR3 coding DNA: TGTGCCAGCAGCCCCGGGACTAGCGGGGGTGCCACAGAGACCCAGTACTTC.